This TCR beta chain was documented in a study of CD4 T cells in relation to SARS-CoV-2 and coronaviruses. Trimming stripped 4 bases from V and 3 bases from J, with 15 bases between. Germline V CDR1 and CDR2: MNHEY, SMNVEV (reference sequence). This CDR3 region has 15 residues. Generated by immunoSEQ multiplex PCR, the TCRdb table keeps only in-frame clones and is missing some. The sample records about 16,000 clones, about 84% being singletons. CD4+ T cells from unexposed donors were obtained before the COVID-19 pandemic (2011-2018). CD4+ T cells were isolated from the cells after 10 days of culture. A note on this clone: The antigen is unknown.

The source of this sequence is a human donor in good health. The rearrangement links TRBV27 to TRBJ1-2, with D maybe TRBD1 (5 bases). Sequencing was carried out using CD4+ T cells from PBMCs, cultured in vitro. CDR3 bases: TGTGCCAGCAGTTGGGCCGGGCAGGGAGACTATGGCTACACCTTC. This translates into CASSWAGQGDYGYTF.